What follows are 8 T cell receptor beta chains derived from one specimen sequenced in a study of blood T cells in healthy people across ages. The second PCR ran roughly 7 to 12 cycles with a sample-barcoded 5' primer and J-beta primers. MiXCR was run by TCRdb on the 5' RACE reads, yielding one entry per CDR3 protein. Altogether around 1,800,000 distinct CDR3 sequences are present, 30% to 40% being singletons, with the ten largest covering more than 20%. Sequenced sample: blood. The origin of the receptors is a human donor in good health.

As for this clonotype: The junction does not match germline at one end; this may be a read error. The chain carries TRBV7-6 and TRBJ1-1; D ambiguous. The germline CDR1 and CDR2 sequences are SGHVS and FNYEAQ. The CDR3 is 15 residues long. CDR3 loop: CASGLGPAQNTEAFF. The CDR3 nucleotides read TGTGCCAGCGGCTTAGGGCCGGCTCAGAACACTGAAGCTTTCTTT.

Of note for this clonotype: This clone may be a read error of a much larger clone one base away. J is TRBJ2-1 and V is TRBV24-1; 9 nucleotides line up with TRBD2. CDR1 is KGHDR and CDR2 is SFDVKD in the germline V gene. The CDR3 spans 14 residues. In DNA, the CDR3 is TGTGTCACGGGCGGGACTAGCAATTACAATGAGCAGTTCTTC. Amino acid sequence: CVTGGTSNYNEQFF.

V and J are TRBV2 and TRBJ1-2, with D unresolved. The CDR3 sequence is 15 residues long. V lost 3 bases and J 4 bases, leaving 15 bases between the germline ends. Germline V gives CDR1 SNHLY, CDR2 FYNNEI. CDR3 residues: CASSEEVARGYGYTF. The CDR3 DNA reads TGTGCCAGCAGTGAGGAAGTAGCCCGAGGCTATGGCTACACCTTC.

The V and J genes are TRBV7-2 and TRBJ1-5; D gene uncertain. The CDR3 spans 14 residues. V was trimmed by 5 bases and J by 11 bases, leaving 19 bases between them. The germline gives CDR1 SGHTA, CDR2 FQGNSA. The CDR3 DNA is TGTGCCAGCAGCGCCGGGTCCTCCCGCTGGGCCCAGCATTTT. Residues: CASSAGSSRWAQHF. Combining the CDR3 with reference TRBV7-2 and TRBJ1-5 gives the whole variable domain GAGVSQSPSNKVTEKGKDVELRCDPISGHTALYWYRQSLGQGLEFLIYFQGNSAPDKSGLPSDRFSAERTGGSVSTLTIQRTQQEDSAVYLCASSAGSSRWAQHFGDGTRLSIL.

The rearrangement joins TRBV5-5 to TRBJ1-5; no firm D call. The germline CDR1 and CDR2 sequences are SGHKS and YYEKEE (reference sequence). Trimming left V 1 base short and J 6 bases short, with 8 bases between. This CDR3 is 13 amino acids long. CDR3 protein: CASSLYPSQPQHF. CDR3 DNA: TGTGCCAGCAGCTTGTACCCCTCTCAGCCCCAGCATTTT.

This clonotype turned up a few times. The chain recombines TRBV4-2 with TRBJ2-5; possible D gene TRBD1, 6 bases. CDR3 length equals 16 residues. The germline V gene has CDR1 LGHNA and CDR2 YNFKEQ. V was trimmed by 1 base and J by 3 bases, leaving 15 bases between them. The CDR3 region has the DNA TGTGCCAGCAGCCAAGTTCCTCAGGGGTGGGAAGAGACCCAGTACTTC. Residues: CASSQVPQGWEETQYF.

As concerns this clonotype: This may be a read error, as it is one base from a much larger clone. The chain joins TRBV2 to TRBJ2-4; the D is unclear. The end of the DNA is better explained by TRBJ2-7, so the J call may be wrong. CDR1 and CDR2 (germline): SNHLY, FYNNEI. This CDR3 is 11 amino acids long. The CDR3 sequence: CASRVGYEQYF. CDR3 DNA sequence: TGTGCCAGCAGGGTGGGCTACGAGCAGTACTTC.

This clonotype has just a few counts. The chain joins TRBV14 to TRBJ2-1; TRBD1 matches 11 bases. CDR1 and CDR2 from the germline V gene are SGHDN and FVKESK. This CDR3 has 16 amino acids. V shed 2 bases and J 8 bases; nucleotides not matched to a gene: 8. This CDR3 is CASSQISGQGVDEQFF. The CDR3 nucleotides are TGTGCCAGCAGCCAAATCTCGGGACAGGGGGTAGATGAGCAGTTCTTC.